The rows below give T cell receptor beta chains drawn from one sample of a study of blood T cell repertoires in COVID-19. Repertoires were generated with immunoSEQ multiplex PCR, while TCRdb's copy carries only in-frame clones and drops some. The table includes about 200,000 clones, 70% to 90% detected once. The specimen sequenced was peripheral blood. These receptors were taken from a woman in her forties or fifties with COVID-19, enrolled during active disease. Both conserved end residues are part of each CDR3.

>TRBJ2-7|TRBV5-4
CASSLVRWDSTYEQYF
>TRBJ1-2|TRBV5-1
CASRTGQGAGSYGYTF
>TRBJ1-2|TRBV5-4
CASSLQPDRYYGYTF
>TRBJ1-6|TRBV5-1
CASSSTGFSPLHF
>TRBJ2-2|TRBV27
CASSLYPAGNTGELFF
>TRBJ2-1|TRBV7-2
CASSSRGPLTPISYNEQFF
>TRBJ1-2|TRBV11-2
CASSLGGTGVSRGYTF
>TRBJ1-5|TRBV28
CASSFLKSQHF
>TRBJ1-2|TRBV7-9
CASSFGVGAQFYGYTF
>TRBJ1-3|TRBV19
CASSIRQGGIKSGNTIYF
>TRBJ1-2|TRBV3-1/TRBV3-2
CASSRQHPFNYGYTF
>TRBJ2-2|TRBV2
CASRRNTGELFF
>TRBJ2-7|TRBV5-6
CASSPRLAGAILIYEQYF
>TRBJ1-5|TRBV6-6
CASSFTDRSNQPQHF
>TRBJ2-7|TRBV20-1
CSASRLAGGLYYEQYF
>TRBJ2-3|TRBV5-4
CASRLTGPEVTQYF
>TRBJ2-3|TRBV6-6
CASSYQGQQVDTQYF
>TRBJ1-2|TRBV19
CASNIPGQGFGYTF
>TRBJ1-1|TRBV6-5
CASSYSTGGAEAFF
>TRBJ1-5|TRBV19
CASSVGQGQGQPQHF
>TRBJ1-3|TRBV9
CASSLRGSWSSGNTIYF
>TRBJ1-2|TRBV5-6
CASSLAPGQGPYGYTF
>TRBJ1-1|TRBV24-1
CATSDSWPLGGNTEAFF
>TRBJ1-1|TRBV10-2
CASSEGRGMVRRTEAFF
>TRBJ2-4|TRBV14
CASSSRVRTDWLHF